A single sample gave rise to the 22 T cell receptor beta chains below, sequenced in a study of regulatory T cells in long-lasting Graves disease. As to time point: newly diagnosed GD, antithyroid drugs for less than 3 months. PBMCs provided the RNA from which the TCR library was made. In building TCR beta libraries, iRepertoire HTBI primers were used together with Arm-PCR of CDR3 regions. MiXCR, applied by TCRdb to the multiplex PCR reads, yields one record per CDR3 protein. The sample consists of 380,000 or so distinct CDR3 sequences, 15% to 20% of them appearing once. The sample was also reused in another study, on T cells in Graves' hyperthyroidism and ophthalmopathy.

The specimen comprised peripheral blood mononuclear cells (PBMCs), sampled at new diagnosis, from a patient treated with antithyroid drugs. Every receptor here comes from a young woman with Graves disease.

The sample holds many counts of this clonotype. The rearrangement joins TRBV11-2 to TRBJ2-7; D not certain. V lost 4 bases, J lost 6 bases, and 13 bases lay in between. The CDR3 sequence is 13 residues long. CDR1 is SGHAT and CDR2 is FQNNGV in the germline V gene. CDR3 in DNA: TGTGCCAGCAGCTCCCTCCCACTCCCCGAGCAGTACTTC. Protein product: CASSSLPLPEQYF.

The chain joins TRBV24-1 to TRBJ2-1; D is unresolved. The germline V gene encodes CDR1 KGHDR and CDR2 SFDVKD. This CDR3 is built from 11 residues. V lost 7 bases to trimming and J lost 10 bases, with 10 bases between them. The CDR3 DNA sequence: TGTGCCACCAGGGGTTTGGGGGAGCAGTTCTTC. Protein: CATRGLGEQFF.

The rearrangement joins TRBV20-1 to TRBJ2-1, with TRBD2 as a possible D gene (6 bases). V lost 6 bases to trimming and J lost 4 bases, with 13 bases between them. CDR3 length: 13 amino acids. Germline V gene sequence: CDR1 DFQATT, CDR2 SNEGSKA (reference sequence). CDR3 DNA sequence: TGCAGTGCCCGGCGGGAAACTTACAATGAGCAGTTCTTC. The encoded protein is CSARRETYNEQFF.

The chain recombines TRBV25-1 with TRBJ2-1; TRBD2 matches at 14 bases. There are 18 residues in the CDR3. V was clipped by 6 bases and J by 3 bases; unmatched bases: 10. Germline V gives CDR1 MGHDK, CDR2 SYGVNS. For the CDR3, the DNA is TGTGCCAGCAGCCGAGCACCCGGACTAGCGGGAGGCTACAATGAGCAGTTCTTC. Encoded protein: CASSRAPGLAGGYNEQFF.

Regarding this clonotype: A far bigger clonotype differs at one base, so this is likely a read error. As DNA, the CDR3 is TGTGCCAGCAGCCAAGTGGAGGACCCATGGAATGAGCTGTTCTTC. Its protein is CASSQVEDPWNELFF. The chain combines TRBV3-1 with TRBJ2-5, with a tentative D call TRBD2 (5 bases). This CDR3 is 15 amino acids long. The germline CDR1 and CDR2 sequences are LGHDT and YNNKEL (reference sequence).

This clonotype was counted ten times or more. This chain connects TRBV7-8 to TRBJ1-1, with no clear D. Germline V lookup: CDR1 SGHVS, CDR2 FQNEAQ. The CDR3 covers 19 residues. V was cut by 2 bases and J by 4 bases, with 26 bases left in between. The CDR3 reads CASSLRAGSQAAIGTEAFF. In DNA form, the CDR3 reads TGTGCCAGCAGCTTAAGGGCTGGGTCCCAGGCTGCCATTGGCACTGAAGCTTTCTTT.

This clonotype occurred many times. The chain couples TRBV7-2 to TRBJ2-3; no clear D gene. Trimming left V 1 base short and J 7 bases short, with 15 bases between. Per germline, CDR1 SGHTA and CDR2 FQGNSA. This CDR3 contains 15 residues. The CDR3 protein is CASSLEANPSHTQYF. CDR3 bases: TGTGCCAGCAGCTTAGAGGCGAACCCATCCCATACGCAGTATTTT.

In its sample, this clonotype was seen many times. CDR3 nucleotide sequence: TGTGCCTGGAGTGGTCTGAGGGCGGGAGTGCCGAACACCGGGGAGCTGTTTTTT. It encodes CAWSGLRAGVPNTGELFF. The chain links TRBV30 to TRBJ2-2, with TRBD2 matching over 7 bases. The CDR3 is made up of 18 amino acids. The germline V gene has CDR1 GTSNPN and CDR2 SVGIG (reference sequence). The V segment lost 1 base and the J segment 0 bases; nucleotides outside the gene matches: 11.

This chain uses TRBV29-1 with TRBJ1-2, with a tentative D call TRBD1 (5 bases). V lost 1 base, J lost 7 bases, and 10 bases lay in between. Germline CDR1 reads SQVTM; CDR2 reads ANQGSEA. The CDR3 sequence is 12 residues long. CDR3 amino acids: CSVEGGYGGYTF. CDR3 nucleotide sequence: TGCAGCGTTGAAGGGGGGTACGGTGGCTACACCTTC.

This clonotype was seen a handful of times. This may stem from a read error, because a much larger clone lies one nucleotide away. This chain links TRBV5-1 with TRBJ1-6, with 7 positions matching TRBD1. The germline CDR1 and CDR2 sequences are SGHRS and YFSETQ. The CDR3 contains 14 residues. CDR3 sequence (DNA): TGCGCCAGCAGCTTTGGGACAGCGAATTCACCCCGCCACTTT. Amino acid sequence: CASSFGTANSPRHF.

This clonotype was recorded at least ten times. The rearrangement uses TRBV7-9 and TRBJ1-1; D is unclear. CDR3 length: 14 amino acids. The germline V gene has CDR1 SEHNR and CDR2 FQNEAQ (reference sequence). Trimming took 3 bases from V and 4 from J, leaving 12 bases between them. In nucleotides, the CDR3 is TGTGCCAGCAGCTTCGCCGGGTCTTTCACTGAAGCTTTCTTT. It codes for CASSFAGSFTEAFF.

This clonotype was seen only a few times. A much larger clonotype is one base distant, so this may be a read error. The CDR3 DNA follows: TGTGCCGGCAGCTTCGACTCTGAGCAGTACTTC. Its protein is CAGSFDSEQYF. This rearrangement joins TRBV11-2 to TRBJ2-7; D unclear. The germline gives CDR1 SGHAT, CDR2 FQNNGV. CDR3 size: 11 residues.

A single count supports this clonotype. In this CDR3 the conserved last residue, phenylalanine or tryptophan, is missing, so a read error is likely. This chain links TRBV29-1 with TRBJ1-2; D might be TRBD1 (6 bases). The germline V gene has CDR1 SQVTM and CDR2 ANQGSEA. Trimming took 0 bases from V and 3 from J, leaving 14 bases between them. The CDR3 sequence is 15 residues long. The CDR3 sequence: CSVEDRFRGDYGYTL. The CDR3 region has the DNA TGCAGCGTTGAAGATAGGTTCAGGGGAGACTATGGCTACACCCTC.

Turning to this clonotype: A much larger clone is a single base away; this may be a read error. The chain employs TRBV7-9 and TRBJ1-4; D not certain. The germline V gene encodes CDR1 SEHNR and CDR2 FQNEAQ (reference sequence). The CDR3 runs 15 residues. V lost 5 bases and J lost 3, with 13 bases in between. Written as DNA, the CDR3 is TGTGCCAGCAGCACGGGCTCGGTGGCTAATGAAAAACTGTTTTTT. Translation: CASSTGSVANEKLFF.

This clonotype was seen a single time. The chain has TRBV7-2 and TRBJ2-3; TRBD2 matches 9 bases. CDR3 size: 17 residues. V gave up 2 bases and J gave up 10 bases; unmatched junction bases: 16. CDR1 and CDR2 from the germline V gene are SGHTA and FQGNSA. The CDR3 sequence: CASSLKGAGGRSGAQYF. The CDR3 nucleotides read TGTGCCAGCAGCTTAAAGGGGGCGGGAGGGCGGTCTGGGGCGCAGTATTTT.

This clonotype was recorded many times. The V gene is TRBV11-2, the J gene TRBJ2-5; no clear D gene. CDR1 is SGHAT and CDR2 is FQNNGV in the germline V gene. The CDR3 totals 14 residues. V was shortened by 0 bases and J by 5 bases, with 10 bases between the two germline ends. The CDR3 nucleotides are TGTGCCAGCAGCTTAGAGCTAGTTCGGGAGACCCAGTACTTC. Its translation is CASSLELVRETQYF.

This clonotype turned up a few times. The V gene is TRBV29-1, the J gene TRBJ1-1; D not certain. The germline V and J ends were trimmed by 7 bases and 5 bases, with 11 bases remaining between them. The CDR3 runs to 11 residues. Germline V gene sequence: CDR1 SQVTM, CDR2 ANQGSEA. CDR3 in amino acids: CSATIVTEAFF. The CDR3 DNA sequence: TGCAGCGCGACTATCGTAACTGAAGCTTTCTTT.

The V call is TRBV30, the J call TRBJ1-2; possible D gene TRBD1, 6 bases. Germline lookup yields CDR1 GTSNPN and CDR2 SVGIG (reference sequence). CDR3 length: 14 residues. Trimming left V 3 bases short and J 3 bases short, with 14 bases between. The CDR3 here is CAWRDLRGYYGYTF. CDR3 nucleotides: TGTGCCTGGAGGGACCTCAGGGGCTACTATGGCTACACCTTC.

At least ten counts were recorded for this clonotype. J is TRBJ2-1 and V is TRBV11-2; D remains ambiguous. The CDR3 runs 11 residues. Trimming cost V 5 bases and J 8 bases, with 7 bases left between them. The germline V gene encodes CDR1 SGHAT and CDR2 FQNNGV. The CDR3 spells CASSTIYEQFF. CDR3 DNA: TGTGCCAGCAGCACGATATATGAGCAGTTCTTC.

In DNA form, the CDR3 reads TGCGCCAGCAGCCCGTCCGGGCTTAGCAATCAGCCCCAGCATTTT. It is translated as CASSPSGLSNQPQHF. This chain links TRBV5-1 with TRBJ1-5; D is unclear. The V end lost 4 bases, the J end lost 0 bases, and 11 bases lay between the germline ends. Germline loops: CDR1 SGHRS, CDR2 YFSETQ. The CDR3 totals 15 residues.

This clonotype was seen only a few times. The gene calls are TRBV6-1 and TRBJ2-2; TRBD2 aligns across 8 bases. Germline CDR1 is MNHNS and CDR2 is SASEGT. The V segment lost 6 bases and the J segment 7 bases; nucleotides outside the gene matches: 10. The CDR3 has 15 residues. The DNA for the CDR3 is TGTGCCAGCAGCCCGCCAGCGGGAGACCTCGGGGAGCTGTTTTTT. Amino acids: CASSPPAGDLGELFF.

The chain has TRBV5-6 and TRBJ2-2; D ambiguous. CDR3 length: 14 amino acids. Germline lookup yields CDR1 SGHDT and CDR2 YYEEEE. Trimming cost V 3 bases and J 3 bases, with 9 bases left between them. DNA for the CDR3: TGTGCCAGCAGCTCACCAACTCACACCGGGGAGCTGTTTTTT. Protein product: CASSSPTHTGELFF.